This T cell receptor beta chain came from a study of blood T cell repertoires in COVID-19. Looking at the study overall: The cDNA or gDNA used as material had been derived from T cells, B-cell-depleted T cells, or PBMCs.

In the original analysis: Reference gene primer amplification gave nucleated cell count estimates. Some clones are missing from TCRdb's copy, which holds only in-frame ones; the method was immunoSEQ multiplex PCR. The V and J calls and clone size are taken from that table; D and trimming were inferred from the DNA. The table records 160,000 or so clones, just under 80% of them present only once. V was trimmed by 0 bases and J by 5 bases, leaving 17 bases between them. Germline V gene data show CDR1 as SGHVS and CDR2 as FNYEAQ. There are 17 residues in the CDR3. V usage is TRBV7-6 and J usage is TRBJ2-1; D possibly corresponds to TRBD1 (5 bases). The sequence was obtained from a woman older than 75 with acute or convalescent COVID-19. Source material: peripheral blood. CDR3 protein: CASSLALRDTRNNEQFF. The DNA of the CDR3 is TGTGCCAGCAGCTTAGCTCTCAGGGATACGAGGAACAATGAGCAGTTCTTC.